These T cell receptor beta chains were read from a single sample in a study of CD8+ T cells in alopecia areata. Measured with immunoSEQ multiplex PCR; TCRdb has only the in-frame clones, and not every one. The repertoire holds about 200,000 clones, with 35% to 45% as singletons. The sample here was CD4+ T cells sorted from blood, taken at roughly week 30, from a patient treated with tofacitinib. The receptors come from a human donor with alopecia areata. Each CDR3 is given with its conserved first and last residue. D genes are given only for firm matches. Clone sizes are given selectively: once, few, many, or a class where the clone is expanded.

J	D	size	V	CDR3	DNA
TRBJ2-1	.	.	TRBV5-1	CASSTGLRTQYNEQFF	TGCGCCAGCAGTACAGGGCTGCGGACTCAATACAATGAGCAGTTCTTC
TRBJ2-3	.	many	TRBV29-1	CSVEGNSRYTQYF	TGCAGCGTTGAGGGGAACTCTCGTTATACGCAGTATTTT
TRBJ1-3	.	.	TRBV4-2	CASSPLTGGSGNTIYF	TGTGCCAGCAGCCCCTTAACTGGGGGCTCTGGAAACACCATATATTTT
TRBJ2-3	.	.	TRBV30	CAWTKRLGGIADTQYF	TGTGCCTGGACCAAAAGGCTCGGCGGCATAGCAGATACGCAGTATTTT
TRBJ1-2	.	few	TRBV25-1	CASSEYGYGDQTYGYTF	TGTGCCAGCAGTGAATATGGATATGGCGACCAGACCTATGGCTACACCTTC
TRBJ2-7	.	.	TRBV27	CASSPSRQVVKYEQYF	TGTGCCAGCAGTCCCAGTAGACAGGTTGTGAAGTACGAGCAGTACTTC
TRBJ2-3	TRBD2	many	TRBV10-3	CAISEASGGAPDTQYF	TGTGCCATCAGTGAGGCTAGCGGGGGGGCCCCAGATACGCAGTATTTT
TRBJ2-1	TRBD1	few	TRBV4-1	CASSPRDRGGDRVNEQFF	TGCGCCAGCAGCCCCCGGGACAGGGGAGGAGATAGAGTCAATGAGCAGTTCTTC
TRBJ2-2	.	.	TRBV9	CASSTPTDTGELFF	TGTGCCAGCAGCACCCCGACAGACACCGGGGAGCTGTTTTTT
TRBJ2-1	.	few	TRBV12-5	CASGLVVSSYNEQFF	TGTGCTAGTGGTTTAGTCGTGAGCTCCTACAATGAGCAGTTCTTC
TRBJ2-1	TRBD1	.	TRBV29-1	CSVAEVQGNEQFF	TGCAGCGTAGCTGAAGTACAGGGGAATGAGCAGTTCTTC
TRBJ2-5	.	.	TRBV30	CAWSAAQETQYF	TGTGCCTGGAGTGCGGCCCAAGAGACCCAGTACTTC
TRBJ2-3	TRBD1	.	TRBV7-3	CASSPGQGVTDTQYF	TGTGCCAGCAGCCCCGGACAGGGGGTAACAGATACGCAGTATTTT
TRBJ1-3	.	.	TRBV9	CASSVETRNTIYF	TGTGCCAGCAGCGTAGAAACCCGAAACACCATATATTTT
TRBJ2-1	.	.	TRBV6-5	CASSSLAGGSYNEQFF	TGTGCCAGCAGTTCCCTAGCAGGGGGGTCCTACAATGAGCAGTTCTTC